Each of the 17 T cell receptor beta chains below was sequenced from the same sample in a study of low-dose radiotherapy and immunotherapy resistance in tumors. Time point of the sample: before trial treatment. Covering alpha and beta chains, TRAV- and TRBV-specific primers were used for the first-strand cDNA. TCRs were amplified for 15 to 25 PCR cycles with a constant-region primer and V-primer adapter. TCRdb reprocessed the reads with MiXCR, giving one entry per CDR3 protein. The profile shows about 82,000 distinct CDR3 sequences, 15% to 20% of them singletons. The source was PBMCs, collected before treatment. These receptors were collected from a male donor with prostate cancer.

This clonotype has at least ten counts. The gene calls are TRBV20-1 and TRBJ1-6; tentatively, D is TRBD1 (5 bases). The V and J ends lost 5 bases and 10 bases respectively, with 15 bases between them. CDR1 is DFQATT, CDR2 SNEGSKA, per germline (reference sequence). The CDR3 length is 13 residues. This CDR3 is CSAPPGWGSPLHF. CDR3 nucleotides: TGCAGTGCTCCTCCAGGGTGGGGATCACCCCTCCACTTT.

This clonotype was recorded a few times. This chain joins TRBV5-1 and TRBJ2-7; D might be TRBD1 (5 bases). The CDR3 spans 16 residues. The germline gives CDR1 SGHRS, CDR2 YFSETQ. V was shortened by 4 bases and J by 5 bases, with 22 bases between the two germline ends. DNA of the CDR3: TGCGCCAGCAGCGTCGAAACAGGTCCAGGTGGGAACGAGCAGTACTTC. Its translation: CASSVETGPGGNEQYF.

The sample holds many counts of this clonotype. V gene TRBV4-1 combines with J gene TRBJ2-7, with 9 bases fitting TRBD2. The trim removed 1 base at V and 8 bases at J, leaving 9 bases unmatched. The CDR3 is made up of 15 amino acids. Looked up from germline, CDR1 is MGHRA and CDR2 is YSYEKL. The DNA for the CDR3 is TGCGCCAGCAGCCAAGGACTAGCGGACTCTACGAAGCAGTACTTC. Translating it yields CASSQGLADSTKQYF.

This clonotype was recorded a few times. The CDR3 sequence: CSATSPRESTDTQYF. DNA for the CDR3: TGCAGTGCTACCTCCCCGAGGGAAAGCACAGATACGCAGTATTTT. V usage is TRBV20-1 and J usage is TRBJ2-3; D might be TRBD2 (5 bases). Germline CDR1 DFQATT, CDR2 SNEGSKA (reference sequence). The CDR3 contains 15 residues. The ends were cut back, 4 bases at V and 0 bases at J, with 14 bases in the middle.

This clonotype occurred many times. The rearrangement uses TRBV7-9 and TRBJ2-6; D possibly corresponds to TRBD1 (6 bases). CDR1 SEHNR and CDR2 FQNEAQ come from the germline V gene (reference sequence). V lost 7 bases to trimming and J lost 3 bases, with 19 bases between them. This CDR3 is 17 amino acids long. This CDR3 is CASTRQVGPYGANVLTF. The CDR3 region has the DNA TGTGCCAGCACCCGACAGGTAGGCCCCTATGGGGCCAACGTCCTGACTTTC.

This clonotype turned up a few times. The J gene is TRBJ2-7, the V gene TRBV7-6; TRBD2 matches at 10 bases. CDR3 length: 16 amino acids. V dropped 7 bases and J dropped 0; count of bases not matched to a gene: 9. Germline lookup yields CDR1 SGHVS and CDR2 FNYEAQ. CDR3 bases: TGTGCCAGCACCCGGGGTACTAGCGGGAACTCCTACGAGCAGTACTTC. Encoded protein: CASTRGTSGNSYEQYF. Full variable domain (remainder filled in from reference TRBV7-6 and TRBJ2-7): GAGVSQSPRYKVTKRGQDVALRCDPISGHVSLYWYRQALGQGPEFLTYFNYEAQQDKSGLPNDRFSAERPEGSISTLTIQRTEQRDSAMYRCASTRGTSGNSYEQYFGPGTRLTVT.

Only a few counts were recorded for this clonotype. The chain carries TRBV7-9 and TRBJ2-5; no definite D call. Germline lookup yields CDR1 SEHNR and CDR2 FQNEAQ (reference sequence). V lost 6 bases and J 7 bases, leaving 15 bases between the germline ends. This CDR3 contains 13 residues. The CDR3 region is CASSRPGSGTQYF. The CDR3 coding sequence is TGTGCCAGCAGTCGCCCAGGTTCGGGGACCCAGTACTTC.

The sample holds many counts of this clonotype. The rearrangement joins TRBV11-2 to TRBJ2-1, with 11 positions matching TRBD2. The V gene's germline CDR1 is SGHAT and CDR2 FQNNGV. V dropped 5 bases and J dropped 9; count of bases not matched to a gene: 15. The CDR3 contains 17 residues. The CDR3 here is CASSPRFLAGGVVEQFF. The CDR3 DNA reads as TGTGCCAGCAGCCCTCGCTTTCTAGCGGGGGGCGTGGTTGAGCAGTTCTTC. The full variable domain, in which reference TRBV11-2 and TRBJ2-1 provide the parts outside the CDR3, is EAGVAQSPRYKIIEKRQSVAFWCNPISGHATLYWYQQILGQGPKLLIQFQNNGVVDDSQLPKDRFSAERLKGVDSTLKIQPAKLEDSAVYLCASSPRFLAGGVVEQFFGPGTRLTVL.

The chain recombines TRBV7-8 with TRBJ2-7, with D possibly matching TRBD1 (6 bases). This CDR3 contains 14 residues. The V and J ends lost 5 bases and 2 bases respectively, with 13 bases between them. The germline V gene encodes CDR1 SGHVS and CDR2 FQNEAQ. The CDR3 sequence: CASSRRQGPYEQYF. DNA for the CDR3: TGTGCCAGCAGCCGCCGGCAGGGGCCCTACGAGCAGTACTTC.

This clonotype was seen repeatedly, ten times or more. V usage is TRBV7-9 and J usage is TRBJ2-1; 8 bases fit TRBD2. The ends lost 0 bases at V and 8 bases at J; junction bases unmatched: 0. The germline CDR1 and CDR2 sequences are SEHNR and FQNEAQ (reference sequence). The CDR3 is 13 amino acids. In DNA form, the CDR3 reads TGTGCCAGCAGCTTAGCCGGGAGGGATGAGCAGTTCTTC. It is translated as CASSLAGRDEQFF.

V gene TRBV5-1 combines with J gene TRBJ2-1; no reliable D call. The CDR3 has 16 amino acids. V gave up 1 base and J gave up 0 bases, with 11 bases separating them. Per germline, CDR1 SGHRS and CDR2 YFSETQ. CDR3 sequence: CASSLQDESSYNEQFF. CDR3 sequence (DNA): TGCGCCAGCAGCTTGCAGGACGAAAGCTCCTACAATGAGCAGTTCTTC. Using reference TRBV5-1 and TRBJ2-1 for the parts outside the CDR3, the full variable domain is KAGVTQTPRYLIKTRGQQVTLSCSPISGHRSVSWYQQTPGQGLQFLFEYFSETQRNKGNFPGRFSGRQFSNSRSEMNVSTLELGDSALYLCASSLQDESSYNEQFFGPGTRLTVL.

This clonotype was counted at least ten times. V is TRBV20-1 and J is TRBJ2-3; possibly TRBD2 for D (7 bases). The germline V and J ends were trimmed by 5 bases and 11 bases, with 23 bases remaining between them. Germline V gene sequence: CDR1 DFQATT, CDR2 SNEGSKA (reference sequence). The CDR3 is made up of 14 amino acids. This CDR3 reads CSAQGQGGGTLQYF. Here the CDR3 DNA reads TGCAGTGCTCAGGGACAAGGGGGAGGGACTTTGCAGTATTTT.

This clonotype was recorded many times. The V and J genes are TRBV4-3 and TRBJ2-5, with 7 bases aligning to TRBD2. Germline CDR1 LGHNA, CDR2 YSLEER. With V trimmed by 0 bases and J by 1 base, 2 bases remained unmatched. The CDR3 spans 15 residues. The CDR3 sequence: CASSQDWEGQETQYF. For the CDR3, the DNA is TGCGCCAGCAGCCAAGATTGGGAGGGCCAAGAGACCCAGTACTTC.

The table lists this clonotype with many counts. The rearrangement joins TRBV11-2 to TRBJ2-7; D remains ambiguous. CDR1 is SGHAT, CDR2 FQNNGV, per germline. The CDR3 has 14 residues. Trimming shortened V by 4 bases and J by 4 bases, and 14 bases separated the two germline ends. The DNA for the CDR3 is TGTGCCAGCAGCTCAATACAGAGAGGTTACGAGCAGTACTTC. It codes for CASSSIQRGYEQYF.

This clonotype has at least ten counts. V is TRBV28 and J is TRBJ2-3; tentative D call: TRBD2 (6 bases). V was trimmed by 3 bases and J by 4 bases, leaving 14 bases between them. The germline CDR1 and CDR2 sequences are MDHEN and SYDVKM. The CDR3 runs 15 residues. CDR3 protein: CASSLSGEGADTQYF. The CDR3 DNA is TGTGCCAGCAGTTTGTCGGGAGAAGGCGCAGATACGCAGTATTTT.

This clonotype has only a few counts. The rearrangement joins TRBV5-1 to TRBJ2-5; 12 bases line up with TRBD2. CDR3 length: 16 residues. The V and J ends lost 4 bases and 2 bases, in that order; junction bases with no gene match: 6. Germline CDR1 reads SGHRS; CDR2 reads YFSETQ. The CDR3 loop is CASSTGGLAGQETQYF. The DNA for the CDR3 is TGCGCCAGCAGCACCGGAGGACTAGCGGGACAAGAGACCCAGTACTTC.

In this sample, this clonotype turned up many times. The V and J genes are TRBV15 and TRBJ2-5; D is unclear. Trimming stripped 2 bases from V and 2 bases from J, with 12 bases between. CDR1 LNHNV and CDR2 YYDKDF come from the germline V gene (reference sequence). The CDR3 has 15 amino acids. CDR3 sequence: CATSRSPTEQETQYF. As DNA, the CDR3 is TGTGCCACCAGCAGATCCCCGACGGAGCAAGAGACCCAGTACTTC.